These 15 T cell receptor beta chains originate from one sample sequenced in a study of radiotherapy plus CTLA-4 blockade in lung cancer. Profiling relied on immunoSEQ multiplex PCR, and the TCRdb table lists in-frame clones only, not all of them. The table lists approximately 80,000 clones, 60% to 85% of them singletons. Sequences were derived from peripheral blood, sampled from a patient treated with radiotherapy plus ipilimumab. The receptors were sampled from a human donor with non-small cell lung cancer whose response to radiotherapy plus ipilimumab could not be evaluated. Some clones in this sample may be carry-over from other donors' samples.

This clone counts as medium-sized. The chain recombines TRBV12-5 with TRBJ2-7, with TRBD1 matching over 10 bases. The trim removed 5 bases at V and 6 bases at J, leaving 10 bases unmatched. The CDR3 has 15 amino acids. The germline V gene encodes CDR1 LGHNT and CDR2 FRNRAP. The chain's CDR3 is CASGPPTDRGVEQYF. CDR3 nucleotide sequence: TGTGCTAGTGGTCCGCCCACGGACAGGGGGGTCGAGCAGTACTTC.

The V and J genes are TRBV6-1 and TRBJ1-3; D call uncertain. Germline values: CDR1 MNHNS, CDR2 SASEGT. Trimming cost V 6 bases and J 2 bases, with 14 bases left between them. The CDR3 has 15 residues. The CDR3 here is CASSPSGGPGNTIYF. Written as DNA, the CDR3 is TGTGCCAGCAGCCCCTCGGGAGGCCCTGGAAACACCATATATTTT.

The gene calls are TRBV6-6 and TRBJ1-1, with TRBD1 matching 7 bases. Germline V gene data show CDR1 as MNHNY and CDR2 as SVGAGI (reference sequence). There are 13 residues in the CDR3. With 5 bases clipped from V and 4 bases from J, the junction kept 4 bases outside the gene matches. CDR3 sequence: CASSLNRGTEAFF. As DNA, the CDR3 is TGTGCCAGCAGTCTAAACAGGGGCACTGAAGCTTTCTTT.

The gene calls are TRBV29-1 and TRBJ2-7; the D is unclear. Looked up from germline, CDR1 is SQVTM and CDR2 is ANQGSEA. The V end lost 4 bases, the J end lost 2 bases, and 15 bases lay between the germline ends. This CDR3 region has 14 residues. For the CDR3, the DNA is TGCAGCGTTGCAATTAACCGCGGCGCCTACGAGCAGTACTTC. It encodes CSVAINRGAYEQYF.

This rearrangement joins TRBV9 to TRBJ1-1; D uncertain. CDR1 and CDR2 (germline): SGDLS, YYNGEE. The CDR3 spans 13 residues. Trimming stripped 5 bases from V and 1 base from J, with 9 bases between. CDR3: CASSTRGNTEAFF. DNA of the CDR3: TGTGCCAGCAGTACTCGGGGGAACACTGAAGCTTTCTTT.

V and J are TRBV4-2 and TRBJ2-7; TRBD1 matches 8 bases. J lost 7 bases, V lost 2 bases, and 16 bases had no gene match. The CDR3 length is 17 residues. From germline, CDR1 is LGHNA and CDR2 YNFKEQ. The CDR3 bases are TGTGCCAGCAGCCAACCCTTACCGGACAGGGTCCTAGGGGAGCAGTACTTC. This sequence encodes CASSQPLPDRVLGEQYF.

The chain employs TRBV4-2 and TRBJ2-7; 12 bases agree with TRBD2. CDR1 and CDR2 (germline): LGHNA, YNFKEQ. V shed 3 bases and J 0 bases; nucleotides not matched to a gene: 15. The CDR3 spans 20 residues. The CDR3 loop is CASSHGTSGGPHSSSYEQYF. CDR3 bases: TGTGCCAGCAGCCACGGAACTAGCGGGGGGCCGCACTCCTCCTCCTACGAGCAGTACTTC.

The chain joins TRBV5-1 to TRBJ1-2, with 8 bases lining up with TRBD1. Germline V gives CDR1 SGHRS, CDR2 YFSETQ. The CDR3 extends over 15 amino acids. V gave up 0 bases and J gave up 4 bases; unmatched junction bases: 5. The CDR3 is CASSLAGGELYGYTF. The CDR3 bases are TGCGCCAGCAGCTTGGCAGGGGGCGAGCTCTATGGCTACACCTTC.

This chain connects TRBV20-1 to TRBJ1-2; D is undetermined. Trimming stripped 7 bases from V and 9 bases from J, with 15 bases between. The CDR3 is 11 residues long. CDR1 is DFQATT, CDR2 SNEGSKA, per germline (reference sequence). The CDR3 loop reads CSGDGPRSYTF. The CDR3 nucleotides read TGCAGTGGAGATGGTCCTAGGAGCTACACCTTC.

The V and J genes are TRBV5-1 and TRBJ1-6; TRBD1 is a possible D gene (5 bases). CDR1 and CDR2 from the germline V gene are SGHRS and YFSETQ. The CDR3 is 18 residues long. V dropped 1 base and J dropped 0 bases, with 14 bases sitting between them. The CDR3 protein is CASSLRETDLSYNSPLHF. DNA for the CDR3: TGCGCCAGCAGCTTGCGTGAGACAGACCTCTCCTATAATTCACCCCTCCACTTT.

This chain connects TRBV5-6 to TRBJ2-5, with 10 bases matching TRBD1. CDR3 length: 16 residues. CDR1 and CDR2 (germline): SGHDT, YYEEEE. V shed 4 bases, J shed 6 bases, and the junction held 12 bases outside the gene matches. The chain's CDR3 is CASSLWRTGGEKTQYF. In DNA form, the CDR3 reads TGTGCCAGCAGCCTATGGAGGACAGGGGGAGAAAAGACCCAGTACTTC.

The chain employs TRBV18 and TRBJ1-1; 9 bases match TRBD1. The V segment lost 8 bases and the J segment 4 bases; nucleotides outside the gene matches: 8. CDR1 and CDR2 (germline): KGHSH, LQKENI. This CDR3 spans 14 amino acids. CDR3 sequence: CASDPGQGSTEAFF. The CDR3 DNA follows: TGTGCCAGCGACCCGGGACAGGGATCCACTGAAGCTTTCTTT.

The chain combines TRBV7-2 with TRBJ2-7; weak D call: TRBD2 (7 bases). V was pared by 5 bases and J by 5 bases, with 19 bases between. Germline V lookup: CDR1 SGHTA, CDR2 FQGNSA. The CDR3 runs to 15 residues. This chain's CDR3 is CASSPGGGAGHEQYF. The CDR3 bases are TGTGCCAGCAGCCCCGGTGGGGGGGCGGGCCACGAGCAGTACTTC.

The chain uses TRBV7-8 and TRBJ2-7; possibly TRBD1 for D (6 bases). The germline V gene has CDR1 SGHVS and CDR2 FQNEAQ. There are 15 residues in the CDR3. V was clipped by 1 base and J by 7 bases, with 17 bases between them. Written as DNA, the CDR3 is TGTGCCAGCAGCTTAGTCAACAGGGTGAATGGTGAGCAGTACTTC. It is translated as CASSLVNRVNGEQYF.

The rearrangement uses TRBV9 and TRBJ2-7; 7 bases match TRBD1. Losses at the gene ends were 3 bases for V and 4 bases for J; bases not matched to a gene: 10. CDR1 is SGDLS, CDR2 YYNGEE, per germline. The CDR3 has 15 amino acids. The CDR3 DNA reads TGTGCCAGCAGCGGCCTGGGACAGCAGGGGTACGAGCAGTACTTC. Its protein is CASSGLGQQGYEQYF.